Presented here are 21 T cell receptor beta chains from one specimen sequenced in a study of blood T cell repertoires in COVID-19. Measured with immunoSEQ multiplex PCR; TCRdb has only the in-frame clones, and not every one. This sample yields roughly 220,000 clones, of which 88% are seen a single time; about 15% belongs to the top ten. Sequenced material: PBMCs or T cells enriched from blood (not recorded which). The origin of the receptors is a woman aged 45-65 years with acute COVID-19.

This chain joins TRBV28 and TRBJ1-5, with D maybe TRBD1 (5 bases). The CDR3 is 17 residues long. Germline V gene data show CDR1 as MDHEN and CDR2 as SYDVKM. V lost 1 base to trimming and J lost 0 bases, with 13 bases between them. The CDR3 protein is CASSLSREVYSNQPQHF. The CDR3 nucleotides are TGTGCCAGCAGTTTATCCAGGGAAGTCTATAGCAATCAGCCCCAGCATTTT.

The gene calls are TRBV21-1 and TRBJ1-6; the table's D call, TRBD1, has no DNA check behind it. TRBV21-1 is given as a pseudogene. This CDR3 is built from 15 residues. The CDR3 reads CASSEDRGLNSPLHF. The CDR3 DNA sequence: TGTGCCAGCAGCGAAGACAGGGGGCTTAATTCACCCCTCCACTTT.

This chain links TRBV6-5 with TRBJ2-7; D possibly corresponds to TRBD1 (6 bases). From germline, CDR1 is MNHEY and CDR2 SVGAGI. Trimming took 7 bases from V and 4 from J, leaving 17 bases between them. CDR3 length: 14 residues. The CDR3 region has the DNA TGTGCCAGCAAAGTTCAGGGGTTCAGGTACGAGCAGTACTTC. It encodes CASKVQGFRYEQYF.

A single count supports this clone. The chain is built from TRBV7-8 and TRBJ2-7; D remains unclear. CDR3 size: 15 residues. CDR1 is SGHVS, CDR2 FQNEAQ, per germline. V shed 6 bases and J shed 0 bases, with 15 bases lying between them. This chain's CDR3 is CASSFNSYSSYEQYF. The CDR3 DNA follows: TGTGCCAGCAGTTTCAATTCATACAGCTCCTACGAGCAGTACTTC. Full variable domain (missing parts from reference TRBV7-8 and TRBJ2-7): GAGVSQSPRYKVAKRGQDVALRCDPISGHVSLFWYQQALGQGPEFLTYFQNEAQLDKSGLPSDRFFAERPEGSVSTLKIQRTQQEDSAVYLCASSFNSYSSYEQYFGPGTRLTVT.

This CDR3 is CASSQPSSYNEQFF. In DNA form, the CDR3 reads TGTGCCAGCAGCCAGCCTAGCTCCTACAATGAGCAGTTCTTC. The chain has TRBV6-2 or TRBV6-3 and TRBJ2-1; no definite D call. The CDR3 covers 14 residues. The V end lost 6 bases, the J end lost 0 bases, and 9 bases lay between the germline ends. The V gene's germline CDR1 is MNHEY and CDR2 SVGEGT.

The chain is built from TRBV11-2 and TRBJ2-1; D is perhaps TRBD2 (6 bases). Germline loops: CDR1 SGHAT, CDR2 FQNNGV. V lost 2 bases and J 3 bases, leaving 11 bases between the germline ends. The CDR3 has 15 amino acids. The CDR3 sequence is CASSLSEGGYNEQFF. The CDR3 DNA sequence: TGTGCCAGCAGCTTATCGGAGGGTGGCTACAATGAGCAGTTCTTC. Full variable domain (rest looked up from reference TRBV11-2 and TRBJ2-1): EAGVAQSPRYKIIEKRQSVAFWCNPISGHATLYWYQQILGQGPKLLIQFQNNGVVDDSQLPKDRFSAERLKGVDSTLKIQPAKLEDSAVYLCASSLSEGGYNEQFFGPGTRLTVL.

This sequence joins TRBV11-2 and TRBJ2-3, with D unclear. Germline assignment: CDR1 SGHAT and CDR2 FQNNGV. CDR3 length equals 11 residues. Trimming stripped 6 bases from V and 3 bases from J, with 4 bases between. CDR3 region: CASRETDTQYF. CDR3 nucleotides: TGTGCCAGCAGAGAGACAGATACGCAGTATTTT.

The J gene is TRBJ1-1, the V gene TRBV30; 7 bases fit TRBD1. The V and J ends lost 3 bases and 5 bases, in that order; junction bases with no gene match: 9. Germline-derived CDR1 and CDR2 are GTSNPN and SVGIG (reference sequence). The CDR3 totals 14 residues. As DNA, the CDR3 is TGTGCCTGGAGCCTGACAGGGTATAGGACTGAAGCTTTCTTT. Encoded protein: CAWSLTGYRTEAFF.

The V call is TRBV28, the J call TRBJ1-1; D gene uncertain. Between the trimmed V and J ends, which lost 11 bases and 0 bases, there was a span of 13 bases. The CDR3 is 13 residues long. CDR1 is MDHEN and CDR2 is SYDVKM in the germline V gene. CDR3 in amino acids: CAGTSTMNTEAFF. DNA for the CDR3: TGTGCCGGTACAAGTACTATGAACACTGAAGCTTTCTTT.

The chain carries TRBV28 and TRBJ1-5; perhaps TRBD1 as D (6 bases). The CDR3 spans 15 residues. CDR1 and CDR2 (germline): MDHEN, SYDVKM. Between the trimmed V and J ends, which lost 6 bases and 7 bases, there was a span of 19 bases. This CDR3 is CASRHPRGGGQPQHF. CDR3 nucleotides: TGTGCCAGCAGGCACCCCCGGGGGGGCGGGCAGCCCCAGCATTTT.

V and J are TRBV7-9 and TRBJ1-1; the D is unclear. The V gene's germline CDR1 is SEHNR and CDR2 FQNEAQ (reference sequence). With 4 bases removed from V and 1 base from J, the gap between germline ends came to 10 bases. The CDR3 has 14 amino acids. CDR3 bases: TGTGCCAGCAGCTACCTAGGTGAGAACACTGAAGCTTTCTTT. Its translation: CASSYLGENTEAFF.

The CDR3 sequence: CASSIVSGTGELFF. The CDR3 bases are TGTGCCAGTAGTATAGTGTCCGGGACCGGGGAGCTGTTTTTT. V is TRBV19 and J is TRBJ2-2; D gene ambiguous. Germline-derived CDR1 and CDR2 are LNHDA and SQIVND (reference sequence). The V gene lost 1 base and the J gene lost 5 bases, with 8 bases spanning the gap. The CDR3 runs 14 residues.

The J gene is TRBJ2-2, the V gene TRBV9, with 8 bases that match TRBD2. Trimming took 0 bases from V and 4 from J; bases not matched to a gene: 2. The CDR3 sequence is 15 residues long. Germline-derived CDR1 and CDR2 are SGDLS and YYNGEE. The DNA of the CDR3 is TGTGCCAGCAGCGTAGGGCTAGCGGGCACCGGGGAGCTGTTTTTT. This encodes CASSVGLAGTGELFF.

This rearrangement joins TRBV15 to TRBJ2-2; the match to TRBD1 covers 9 bases. CDR1 is LNHNV and CDR2 is YYDKDF in the germline V gene (reference sequence). J lost 7 bases, V lost 5 bases, and 8 bases had no gene match. The CDR3 runs 15 residues. CDR3 sequence (DNA): TGTGCCACCAGCCGTCCACAGGGGGCGGGCGGGGAGCTGTTTTTT. Translation: CATSRPQGAGGELFF. The entire variable domain, with the rest obtained from reference TRBV15 and TRBJ2-2, is as follows: DAMVIQNPRYQVTQFGKPVTLSCSQTLNHNVMYWYQQKSSQAPKLLFHYYDKDFNNEADTPDNFQSRRPNTSFCFLDIRSPGLGDTAMYLCATSRPQGAGGELFFGEGSRLTVL.

To note about this clone: The junction and the germline gene differ at one end; a read error may be behind it. CDR3 loop: CASSYSIWTSEILF. The CDR3 DNA is TGTGCCAGCAGTTACTCGATTTGGACTAGCGAGATACTCTTC. The rearrangement joins TRBV6-6 to TRBJ2-7; 9 bases align to TRBD2. The CDR3 totals 14 residues. The germline V gene has CDR1 MNHNY and CDR2 SVGAGI (reference sequence).

This sequence joins TRBV18 and TRBJ1-1; D might be TRBD1 (6 bases). From germline, CDR1 is KGHSH and CDR2 LQKENI. The CDR3 is 15 residues long. V gave up 4 bases and J gave up 1 base, with 13 bases separating them. CDR3 protein: CASSRLPTGNTEAFF. The CDR3 nucleotides are TGTGCCAGCTCACGCCTCCCGACAGGGAACACTGAAGCTTTCTTT.

The genes are TRBV6-5 and TRBJ2-7, with TRBD2 identical over 12 bases. With V trimmed by 2 bases and J by 2 bases, 4 bases remained unmatched. CDR1 and CDR2 (germline): MNHEY, SVGAGI. There are 16 residues in the CDR3. The CDR3 loop reads CASSYHGLAGPYEQYF. The CDR3 bases are TGTGCCAGCAGTTACCACGGACTAGCGGGACCCTACGAGCAGTACTTC.

The CDR3 reads CASSAGYTEAFF. Written as DNA, the CDR3 is TGCGCCAGCAGTGCAGGGTACACTGAAGCTTTCTTT. V and J are TRBV10-1 and TRBJ1-1; possible D gene TRBD1, 5 bases. The germline V and J ends were trimmed by 4 bases and 3 bases, with 6 bases remaining between them. The CDR3 consists of 12 residues. Germline CDR1 is WNHNN and CDR2 is SYGVQD (reference sequence).

This clone was seen once. The rearrangement joins TRBV2 to TRBJ1-1; 7 positions match TRBD1. The CDR3 contains 14 residues. Germline V gene sequence: CDR1 SNHLY, CDR2 FYNNEI. Trimming took 7 bases from V and 0 from J; bases not matched to a gene: 5. The CDR3 sequence: CASKDDRVNTEAFF. As DNA, the CDR3 is TGTGCCAGCAAGGACGACAGGGTGAACACTGAAGCTTTCTTT.

As for this clone: An end of the junction does not agree with germline; a read error may underlie this. The genes are TRBV5-6 and TRBJ2-1, with TRBD1 as a possible D gene (6 bases). Germline V CDR1 and CDR2: SGHDT, YYEEEE. This CDR3 spans 12 amino acids. The CDR3 is CASSLYRVSDLF. The DNA for the CDR3 is TGTGCCAGCAGCTTGTACAGGGTTTCGGATCTCTTC.

The CDR3 sequence is CASSPSRSGNTIYF. The CDR3 DNA reads TGTGCCAGCTCACCATCCAGGTCTGGAAACACCATATATTTT. The chain is built from TRBV18 and TRBJ1-3; D ambiguous. The CDR3 covers 14 residues. The germline V gene encodes CDR1 KGHSH and CDR2 LQKENI. Trimming cost V 2 bases and J 1 base, with 6 bases left between them.